What follows are 5 T cell receptor beta chains derived from one specimen sequenced in a study of blood T cell repertoires in COVID-19. The table came from immunoSEQ multiplex PCR; TCRdb's copy has only in-frame clones and leaves some out. The repertoire holds under 200,000 clones, with more than 75% as singletons. Sequenced sample: PBMCs or T cells enriched from blood (not recorded which). The receptors were gathered from a woman aged 50 to 65 who had recovered from COVID-19.

This clone has just one count. The gene calls are TRBV2 and TRBJ1-5; D not resolved. V was cut by 5 bases and J by 4 bases, with 15 bases left in between. The germline gives CDR1 SNHLY, CDR2 FYNNEI. There are 15 residues in the CDR3. CDR3 DNA sequence: TGTGCCAGCAGTTCCCACAAAGGAGGGAATCAGCCCCAGCATTTT. Amino acids: CASSSHKGGNQPQHF.

The chain joins TRBV3-1 (or the pseudogene TRBV3-2) to TRBJ2-5, with 12 bases identical to TRBD2. V was clipped by 4 bases and J by 1 base; unmatched bases: 4. The CDR3 contains 16 residues. Germline V gene data show CDR1 as LGHDT and CDR2 as YNNKEL (reference sequence). The DNA of the CDR3 is TGTGCCAGCAGCCGCGGGACTAGCGGGTTCCAAGAGACCCAGTACTTC. Protein product: CASSRGTSGFQETQYF.

The chain recombines TRBV7-2 with TRBJ2-5; D possibly corresponds to TRBD1 (5 bases). Germline V gene sequence: CDR1 SGHTA, CDR2 FQGNSA. Trimming took off 1 base at V and 1 base at J, with 16 bases between the two ends. There are 17 residues in the CDR3. In DNA form, the CDR3 reads TGTGCCAGCAGCTTAGGAGGTATAGGGGTATTCCAAGAGACCCAGTACTTC. As protein: CASSLGGIGVFQETQYF. The complete variable domain, with remaining parts taken from reference TRBV7-2 and TRBJ2-5, reads GAGVSQSPSNKVTEKGKDVELRCDPISGHTALYWYRQSLGQGLEFLIYFQGNSAPDKSGLPSDRFSAERTGGSVSTLTIQRTQQEDSAVYLCASSLGGIGVFQETQYFGPGTRLLVL.

The chain carries TRBV7-9 and TRBJ2-4; TRBD2 agrees at 14 bases. Trimming cost V 4 bases and J 8 bases; bases outside gene matches: 7. The CDR3 loop spans 16 amino acids. Germline V gives CDR1 SEHNR, CDR2 FQNEAQ (reference sequence). The CDR3, as DNA: TGTGCCAGCAGCTCAGGGACTAGCGGGAGTTTGGACATTCAGTACTTC. This gives the protein CASSSGTSGSLDIQYF.

The rearrangement links TRBV2 to TRBJ1-5; D is ambiguous. This CDR3 contains 14 residues. Trimming stripped 6 bases from V and 9 bases from J, with 18 bases between. CDR1 SNHLY and CDR2 FYNNEI come from the germline V gene. DNA of the CDR3: TGTGCCAGCAGGGAGGGCGGGAGCCTGGGGCCCCAGCATTTT. Protein product: CASREGGSLGPQHF.